This T cell receptor (beta chain) originates from a study of CD4+ T cells in melanoma. This clone was observed a few times. No antigen is known for it. General study findings and limits: Neoantigen-specific CD4+ T cells in melanoma reportedly had diverse differentiation states. A reported correlation linked neoantigen-specific CD4+ T cells to CD8+, macrophage and B cell function.

Assay used: immunoSEQ multiplex PCR; TCRdb lists only in-frame clones, some missing. The sample lists about 50,000 clones; roughly 89% were seen once. Germline V CDR1 and CDR2: MGHRA, YSYEKL. V gave up 1 base and J gave up 4 bases, with 16 bases separating them. The length of the CDR3 is 16 residues. This chain joins TRBV4-1 and TRBJ1-1, with D possibly TRBD1 on 6 matching bases. The material sequenced was peripheral blood. The sequence was obtained from a human donor with melanoma. CDR3 region: CASSQADGGAGTEAFF. Here the CDR3 DNA reads TGCGCCAGCAGCCAAGCGGATGGGGGGGCAGGCACTGAAGCTTTCTTT.